The clone carrying this T cell receptor beta chain was seen a handful of times. The antigen remains unidentified. The V gene's germline CDR1 is LNHNV and CDR2 YYDKDF (reference sequence). The CDR3 extends over 14 amino acids. With 3 bases removed from V and 8 bases from J, the gap between germline ends came to 13 bases. The source of the sample is a study of response to subunit inactivated influenza vaccine. Study-level findings and limits: With each seasonal influenza vaccination, the authors suggested, few new T cells are recruited.

TCRdb passed the RT-PCR reads through MiXCR, listing each CDR3 protein once. Of hundreds of thousands of distinct CDR3 sequences listed, more than 15% were seen once; the top ten hold around 3%. The sample was CD4+ T cells sorted from PBMCs, taken less than 30 months after vaccination. The gene calls are TRBV15 and TRBJ2-2; D is uncertain. The origin of this receptor is a man aged 45 to 70 who received an inactivated influenza vaccine. CDR3: CATSRLVGWGELFF. CDR3 sequence (DNA): TGTGCCACCAGCAGGCTGGTCGGATGGGGGGAGCTGTTTTTT.